These 20 T cell receptor beta chains were all obtained from the same sample, sequenced in a study of blood T cell repertoires in COVID-19. Sequencing was performed with immunoSEQ multiplex PCR; in TCRdb, only in-frame clones are kept and a portion is missing. The repertoire holds 140,000 to 150,000 clones, with roughly 80% as singletons. The sequenced material came from peripheral blood. These receptors came from a human donor in a cohort sampled during active COVID-19.

The chain couples TRBV10-2 to TRBJ2-7; the match to TRBD1 covers 8 bases. V dropped 6 bases and J dropped 3; count of bases not matched to a gene: 7. CDR1 WSHSY and CDR2 SAAADI come from the germline V gene. The CDR3 is 14 amino acids. CDR3 protein: CASREGQGGYEQYF. CDR3 nucleotide sequence: TGCGCCAGCAGAGAAGGACAGGGCGGCTACGAGCAGTACTTC.

The chain couples TRBV5-4 to TRBJ1-6; 7 nucleotides align to TRBD1. Per germline, CDR1 SGHNT and CDR2 YYREEE (reference sequence). There are 15 residues in the CDR3. The J segment lost 6 bases and the V segment lost 4 bases, leaving 7 bases of the junction unmatched. The CDR3 loop is CASSPRDSLNSPLHF. As DNA, the CDR3 is TGTGCCAGCAGCCCCCGGGACAGTCTTAATTCACCCCTCCACTTT.

The chain recombines TRBV19 with TRBJ1-4; D unclear. The CDR3 sequence is 13 residues long. The V gene lost 5 bases and the J gene lost 8 bases, with 12 bases spanning the gap. The germline gives CDR1 LNHDA, CDR2 SQIVND (reference sequence). Here the CDR3 DNA reads TGTGCCAGTAGTCTCGGAGCCCTGGAAAAACTGTTTTTT. Translated, it gives CASSLGALEKLFF.

The J gene is TRBJ2-1, the V gene TRBV18, with D perhaps matching TRBD1 (6 bases). CDR3 size: 16 residues. Germline loops: CDR1 KGHSH, CDR2 LQKENI. V was shortened by 4 bases and J by 0 bases, with 13 bases between the two germline ends. CDR3 region: CASSLYREASYNEQFF. The CDR3 DNA follows: TGTGCCAGCTCACTTTACAGGGAAGCCTCCTACAATGAGCAGTTCTTC.

The V gene is TRBV18, the J gene TRBJ1-1, with a possible D match to TRBD1 (5 bases). The CDR3 sequence is 13 residues long. Germline V CDR1 and CDR2: KGHSH, LQKENI. Between the trimmed V and J ends, which lost 3 bases and 2 bases, there was a span of 7 bases. Here the CDR3 DNA reads TGTGCCAGCTCACCGCGGGACAACACTGAAGCTTTCTTT. Residues: CASSPRDNTEAFF.

The chain joins TRBV19 to TRBJ2-5, with D possibly TRBD2 on 6 matching bases. Trimming took 3 bases from V and 5 from J, leaving 13 bases between them. The CDR3 has 14 amino acids. Germline V lookup: CDR1 LNHDA, CDR2 SQIVND (reference sequence). The CDR3, as DNA: TGTGCCAGTAGTATTGGGGGGATTTCGGAGACCCAGTACTTC. As protein: CASSIGGISETQYF.

The J gene is TRBJ2-7, the V gene TRBV7-6; 12 bases map to TRBD1. CDR1 is SGHVS, CDR2 FNYEAQ, per germline. The V and J ends lost 3 bases and 6 bases, in that order; junction bases with no gene match: 9. The CDR3 is 16 residues long. The CDR3 spells CASSFPAGTGGVEQYF. The CDR3, as DNA: TGTGCCAGCAGCTTTCCGGCCGGGACAGGGGGCGTCGAGCAGTACTTC.

The V call is TRBV3-1 (or the pseudogene TRBV3-2), the J call TRBJ1-3; D not certain. The CDR3 consists of 13 residues. V gave up 7 bases and J gave up 4 bases, with 11 bases separating them. The germline gives CDR1 LGHDT, CDR2 YNNKEL (reference sequence). CDR3 sequence reads: CASTALGGNTIYF. The CDR3 region has the DNA TGTGCCAGCACCGCCCTAGGAGGAAACACCATATATTTT.

This chain uses TRBV12-3 or TRBV12-4 with TRBJ2-1; tentative D call: TRBD1 (6 bases). The CDR3 length is 13 residues. V was cut by 1 base and J by 7 bases, with 8 bases left in between. Here the CDR3 DNA reads TGTGCCAGCAGTTTAGGAAGGGGGAATGAGCAGTTCTTC. Protein: CASSLGRGNEQFF.

The CDR3 bases are TGTGCCAGCCCAACAGAGTACCAAGAGACCCAGTACTTC. Residues: CASPTEYQETQYF. The chain employs TRBV6-5 and TRBJ2-5; no clear D. Germline-derived CDR1 and CDR2 are MNHEY and SVGAGI. Trimming cost V 8 bases and J 0 bases, with 10 bases left between them. The CDR3 spans 13 residues.

V is TRBV5-1 and J is TRBJ2-1; tentative D call: TRBD1 (5 bases). This CDR3 is 15 amino acids long. Germline values: CDR1 SGHRS, CDR2 YFSETQ. Trimming cost V 0 bases and J 1 base, with 8 bases left between them. In DNA form, the CDR3 reads TGCGCCAGCAGCTTGGCTACAGGTTCCTACAATGAGCAGTTCTTC. It translates to CASSLATGSYNEQFF.

The CDR3: CASKDSYYEQYF. CDR3 in DNA: TGTGCCAGCAAGGACAGCTACTACGAGCAGTACTTC. The gene calls are TRBV2 and TRBJ2-7; weak D call: TRBD1 (6 bases). CDR1 and CDR2 (germline): SNHLY, FYNNEI. V was cut by 7 bases and J by 3 bases, with 10 bases left in between. The CDR3 consists of 12 residues.

For the CDR3, the DNA is TGTGCCAGCAGCCGGGGCTCCCTGCGGGGGGCAAGGAATGAGCAGTTCTTC. Translated, it gives CASSRGSLRGARNEQFF. The V gene is TRBV3-1 (or the pseudogene TRBV3-2), the J gene TRBJ2-1; 8 bases match TRBD2. V shed 4 bases and J 7 bases; nucleotides not matched to a gene: 15. The CDR3 sequence is 17 residues long. Per germline, CDR1 LGHDT and CDR2 YNNKEL (reference sequence).

The chain links TRBV11-2 to TRBJ1-5; D may be TRBD1 (5 bases). Deletions cut 4 bases from V and 0 bases from J, with 7 bases between. This CDR3 spans 14 amino acids. Germline loops: CDR1 SGHAT, CDR2 FQNNGV. The CDR3 sequence: CASSSTVSNQPQHF. The DNA for the CDR3 is TGTGCCAGCAGCTCGACAGTTAGCAATCAGCCCCAGCATTTT.

CDR3 residues: CASSSGDRPNYEQYF. The CDR3 region has the DNA TGTGCCAGCAGCTCGGGGGACAGGCCCAACTACGAGCAGTACTTC. V is TRBV3-1 (or the pseudogene TRBV3-2) and J is TRBJ2-7, with 8 bases aligning to TRBD1. Germline assignment: CDR1 LGHDT and CDR2 YNNKEL (reference sequence). The CDR3 runs to 15 residues. With V trimmed by 5 bases and J by 3 bases, 9 bases remained unmatched.

The chain joins TRBV6-2 or TRBV6-3 to TRBJ2-1; 8 bases fit TRBD2. Germline V gene lookup returns CDR1 MNHEY and CDR2 SVGEGT. The CDR3 loop spans 17 amino acids. V trimming: 0 bases; J trimming: 10 bases; junction bases outside the gene matches: 14. Here the CDR3 DNA reads TGTGCCAGCAGTTACTCGGGGAGCGGGGGCCAGGATGGAGAGCAGTTCTTC. This translates into CASSYSGSGGQDGEQFF.

This sequence joins TRBV9 and TRBJ2-7; a weak D match, TRBD1 (6 bases). V lost 4 bases to trimming and J lost 0 bases, with 11 bases between them. This CDR3 comprises 14 residues. Germline CDR1 is SGDLS and CDR2 is YYNGEE. The CDR3 sequence: CASSPRDISYEQYF. As DNA, the CDR3 is TGTGCCAGCAGCCCCCGGGACATCTCCTACGAGCAGTACTTC.

V gene TRBV19 combines with J gene TRBJ2-7, with D unresolved. Germline values: CDR1 LNHDA, CDR2 SQIVND (reference sequence). Deletions cut 3 bases from V and 5 bases from J, with 14 bases between. This CDR3 region has 14 residues. The CDR3 region is CASSMYTSNNEQYF. The CDR3 region has the DNA TGTGCCAGTAGTATGTACACCTCGAACAACGAGCAGTACTTC.

V is TRBV6-2 or TRBV6-3 and J is TRBJ2-1, with D maybe TRBD2 (6 bases). CDR3 length: 15 amino acids. Germline values: CDR1 MNHEY, CDR2 SVGEGT. V was pared by 4 bases and J by 0 bases, with 10 bases between. The CDR3 coding sequence is TGTGCCAGCAGTTCCTGGGGGGTCTCCTACAATGAGCAGTTCTTC. This gives the protein CASSSWGVSYNEQFF.

The rearrangement uses TRBV12-3 or TRBV12-4 and TRBJ1-2, with D tentatively TRBD1 (6 bases). The length of the CDR3 is 12 residues. Trimming removed 8 bases from V and 2 bases from J, with 9 bases in between. The CDR3 coding sequence is TGTGCCAGCGGACAGTCGAACTATGGCTACACCTTC. It is translated as CASGQSNYGYTF.